A selection of T cell receptor beta chains follows, all from one sample in a study of Graves' ophthalmopathy and Graves' hyperthyroidism. TCRdb re-analysed the multiplex PCR reads in MiXCR, keeping a single row per CDR3 protein. The sample consists of over 200,000 distinct CDR3 sequences, just under 30% of them appearing once. The sequenced material came from peripheral blood. These receptors originate from a man aged 50-59 years with Graves' ophthalmopathy. Each CDR3 is given with its conserved first and last residue. The order of the fields is V gene, J gene, CDR3 protein.

TRBV7-3	TRBJ2-5	CASSPGGATQYF
TRBV2	TRBJ1-1	CAARRTTGMTEAFF
TRBV19	TRBJ2-7	CASSQDLGADYEQYF
TRBV6-5	TRBJ1-2	CASSSDRANGYTF
TRBV14	TRBJ2-2	CASSRGLNTGELFF
TRBV20-1	TRBJ1-1	CRTRGITDTEAFF
TRBV15	TRBJ2-7	CATSTGAAYEQYF
TRBV9	TRBJ1-3	CASSARDRGNTIYF
TRBV10-2	TRBJ1-1	CASRDTAVPEAFF
TRBV29-1	TRBJ1-1	CSVAPGGSDTEAFF
TRBV28	TRBJ1-2	CASSFGRQFGYTF
TRBV30	TRBJ1-1	CAYTKGGSEAFF
TRBV20-1	TRBJ2-5	CSASPLGFQLQETQYF
TRBV2	TRBJ1-1	CASVDQGRGTEAFF
TRBV9	TRBJ2-5	CASSSSSETQYF
TRBV19	TRBJ1-5	CASSITDQPQHF
TRBV4-2	TRBJ2-7	CASSPTAGGYRYEQYF
TRBV12-3/TRBV12-4	TRBJ2-7	CASSLSGTSFYEQYF
TRBV6-1	TRBJ1-2	CASTVGSGYGYTF
TRBV11-2	TRBJ1-2	CASSLVFSGQGRDYGYTF
TRBV25-1	TRBJ1-2	CASSLGAGGGYTF
TRBV29-1	TRBJ1-3	CSVDLGGNTIYF
TRBV15	TRBJ2-2	CATRLTSDTGELFF
TRBV19	TRBJ1-1	CASRDRDYTEAFF
TRBV20-1	TRBJ2-7	CSARDSAGAYEQYF
TRBV19	TRBJ1-1	CASSQTGRTEAFF
TRBV6-5	TRBJ1-1	CASSPTQTEAFF
TRBV28	TRBJ2-7	CASRLRDIFYHEQYF
TRBV28	TRBJ1-2	CASVPPGPRGGYGYTF
TRBV12-3/TRBV12-4	TRBJ2-6	CASGLEESGANVLTF
TRBV11-2	TRBJ2-7	CASSTGQGQGKYEQYF
TRBV30	TRBJ1-1	CAWAGGDTEAFF
TRBV30	TRBJ2-2	CAWSEGQGHTGELFF
TRBV6-1	TRBJ2-2	CASTRRYSPNTGELFF
TRBV6-5	TRBJ2-7	CASSSPGRGKQYF
TRBV6-1	TRBJ2-7	CASGTGPSYEQYF
TRBV5-1	TRBJ1-1	CASSLAVTMNTEAFF
TRBV2	TRBJ2-5	CASTLTGQETQYF
TRBV7-2	TRBJ2-7	CASSLATRFPYEQYF
TRBV28	TRBJ2-7	CASSLGLRYEQYF
TRBV5-1	TRBJ2-2	CASSSQPAGGLTGELFF
TRBV12-3/TRBV12-4	TRBJ2-7	CASSFGGVSYEQYF
TRBV19	TRBJ2-2	CASSPSGLANTGELFF
TRBV28	TRBJ1-1	CASSHRDRGGLEAFF
TRBV29-1	TRBJ2-5	CSVELPETQYF
TRBV4-1	TRBJ2-1	CASSQVVGSLAGDNEQFF
TRBV9	TRBJ1-5	CASSVAGVGNQPQHF
TRBV29-1	TRBJ2-5	CSAGVRETQYF
TRBV7-2	TRBJ1-2	CASSPVRGRARGYTF
TRBV20-1	TRBJ2-7	CSASGISYEQYF
TRBV24-1	TRBJ2-3	CATSDRTSGSTDTQYF
TRBV27	TRBJ2-7	CASRSDRLYEQYF
TRBV27	TRBJ2-5	CASSFAAGGGETQYF
TRBV6-1	TRBJ1-2	CASRVTGSYGYTF
TRBV10-2	TRBJ1-5	CASSVGEQGINQPQHF